This entry describes one T cell receptor beta chain. What it recognizes is unknown. The sample belongs to a study of neoadjuvant anti-PD-1 for oral cavity cancer. In the study overall: Patients without progression got a fourth dose around day 43. Study-wide results and caveats: PBMC Gini-index clonality exceeded responders' in non-responders post-nivolumab.

The CDR3 covers 15 residues. V was trimmed by 4 bases and J by 5 bases, leaving 17 bases between them. Looked up from germline, CDR1 is SNHLY and CDR2 is FYNNEI. Time point: after neoadjuvant nivolumab, at surgical resection. Patients had HPV-negative, locally advanced oral cavity squamous cell carcinoma. Measured with immunoSEQ multiplex PCR; TCRdb has only the in-frame clones, and not every one. The sample comprises thousands of clones, around 70% of which are singletons, and roughly 2.9% rests with the top ten. This rearrangement joins TRBV2 to TRBJ2-5; D may match TRBD1 or TRBD2 (5 bases each). This specimen consisted of PBMCs, obtained after nivolumab (anti-PD-1) treatment. The source is a person aged 35 to 85 with oral cavity squamous cell carcinoma. The chain's CDR3 is CASSANRDPSETQYF. The CDR3 DNA reads as TGTGCCAGCAGTGCTAACCGGGACCCGAGTGAGACCCAGTACTTC.